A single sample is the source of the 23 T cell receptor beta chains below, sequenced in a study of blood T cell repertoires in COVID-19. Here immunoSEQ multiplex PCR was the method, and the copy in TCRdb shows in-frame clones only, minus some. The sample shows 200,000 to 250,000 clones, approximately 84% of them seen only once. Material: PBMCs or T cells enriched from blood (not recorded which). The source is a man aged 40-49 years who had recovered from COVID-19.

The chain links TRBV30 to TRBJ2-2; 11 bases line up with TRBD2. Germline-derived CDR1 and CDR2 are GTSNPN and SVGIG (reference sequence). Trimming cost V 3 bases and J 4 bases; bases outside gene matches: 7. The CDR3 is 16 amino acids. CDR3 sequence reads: CAWRIAGGASTGELFF. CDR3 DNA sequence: TGTGCCTGGAGAATAGCGGGGGGGGCTAGCACCGGGGAGCTGTTTTTT.

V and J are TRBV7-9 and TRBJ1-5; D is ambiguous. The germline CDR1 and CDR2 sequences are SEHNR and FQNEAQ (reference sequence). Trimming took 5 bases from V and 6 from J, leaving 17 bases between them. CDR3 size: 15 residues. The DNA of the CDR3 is TGTGCCAGCAGCCCTCTTGGTTCGGGTCTTCAGCCCCAGCATTTT. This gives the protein CASSPLGSGLQPQHF.

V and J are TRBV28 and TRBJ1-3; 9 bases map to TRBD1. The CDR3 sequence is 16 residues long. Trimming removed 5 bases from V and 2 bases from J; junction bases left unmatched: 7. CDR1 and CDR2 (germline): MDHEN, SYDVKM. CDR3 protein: CASSPTGQGTGNTIYF. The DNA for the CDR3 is TGTGCCAGCAGTCCCACGGGACAGGGAACTGGAAACACCATATATTTT.

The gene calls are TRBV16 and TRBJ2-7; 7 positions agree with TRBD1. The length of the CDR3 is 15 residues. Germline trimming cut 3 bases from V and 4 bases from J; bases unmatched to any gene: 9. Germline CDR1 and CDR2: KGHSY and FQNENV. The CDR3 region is CASSQPRDSWYEQYF. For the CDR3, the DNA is TGTGCCAGCAGCCAGCCCCGGGACAGTTGGTACGAGCAGTACTTC.

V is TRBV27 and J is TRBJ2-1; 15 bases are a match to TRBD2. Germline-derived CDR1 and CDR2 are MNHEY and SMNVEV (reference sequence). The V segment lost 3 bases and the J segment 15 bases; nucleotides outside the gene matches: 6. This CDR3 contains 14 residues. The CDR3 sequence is CASSLGLAGGGWFF. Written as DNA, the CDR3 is TGTGCCAGCAGTTTGGGACTAGCGGGGGGCGGGTGGTTCTTC.

CDR3 protein: CASSFSGLAEETQYF. The CDR3 DNA reads as TGTGCCAGCAGCTTCTCGGGACTAGCTGAAGAGACCCAGTACTTC. The chain recombines TRBV7-2 with TRBJ2-5; 9 bases line up with TRBD2. Per the germline V gene, CDR1 is SGHTA and CDR2 is FQGNSA. Losses at the gene ends were 3 bases for V and 3 bases for J; bases not matched to a gene: 5. The CDR3 runs 15 residues.

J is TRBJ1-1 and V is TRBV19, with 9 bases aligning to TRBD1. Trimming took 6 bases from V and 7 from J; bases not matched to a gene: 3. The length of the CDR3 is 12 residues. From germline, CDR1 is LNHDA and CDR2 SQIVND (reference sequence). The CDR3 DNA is TGTGCCAGTAGCACAGGGGGCCTTGAAGCTTTCTTT. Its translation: CASSTGGLEAFF.

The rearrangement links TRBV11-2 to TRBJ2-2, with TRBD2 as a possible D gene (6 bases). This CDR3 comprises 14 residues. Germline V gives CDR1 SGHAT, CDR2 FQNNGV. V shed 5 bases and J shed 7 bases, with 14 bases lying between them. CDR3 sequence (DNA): TGTGCCAGCAGCCACGATAAGGACTACGGGGAGCTGTTTTTT. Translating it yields CASSHDKDYGELFF.

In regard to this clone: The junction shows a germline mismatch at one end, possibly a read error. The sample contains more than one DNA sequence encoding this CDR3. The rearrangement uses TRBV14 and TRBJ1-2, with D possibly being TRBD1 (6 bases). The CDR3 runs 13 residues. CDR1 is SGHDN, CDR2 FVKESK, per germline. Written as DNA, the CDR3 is TGTGCCAGCAGCCAAACAGGGAACTACGGCTACACCTTC. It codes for CASSQTGNYGYTF. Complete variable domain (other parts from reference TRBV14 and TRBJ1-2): EAGVTQFPSHSVIEKGQTVTLRCDPISGHDNLYWYRRVMGKEIKFLLHFVKESKQDESGMPNNRFLAERTGGTYSTLKVQPAELEDSGVYFCASSQTGNYGYTFGSGTRLTVV.

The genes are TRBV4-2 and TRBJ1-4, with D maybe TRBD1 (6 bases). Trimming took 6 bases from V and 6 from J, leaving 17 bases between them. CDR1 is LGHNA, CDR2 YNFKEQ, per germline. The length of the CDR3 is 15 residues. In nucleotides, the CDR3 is TGTGCCAGCAGACTGAGCGGGGGGGCTGATGAAAAACTGTTTTTT. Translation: CASRLSGGADEKLFF.

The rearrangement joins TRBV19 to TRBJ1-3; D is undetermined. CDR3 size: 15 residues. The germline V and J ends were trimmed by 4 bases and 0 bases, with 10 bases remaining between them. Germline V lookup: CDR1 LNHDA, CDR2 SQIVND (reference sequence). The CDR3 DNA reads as TGTGCCAGTAGTACCGACTGGAGCTCTGGAAACACCATATATTTT. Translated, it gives CASSTDWSSGNTIYF.

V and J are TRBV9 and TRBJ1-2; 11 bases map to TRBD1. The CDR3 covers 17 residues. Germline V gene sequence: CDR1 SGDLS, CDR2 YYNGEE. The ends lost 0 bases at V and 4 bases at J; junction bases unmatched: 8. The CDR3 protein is CASSVARGTGGGYGYTF. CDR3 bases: TGTGCCAGCAGCGTAGCTCGTGGGACAGGGGGTGGCTATGGCTACACCTTC.

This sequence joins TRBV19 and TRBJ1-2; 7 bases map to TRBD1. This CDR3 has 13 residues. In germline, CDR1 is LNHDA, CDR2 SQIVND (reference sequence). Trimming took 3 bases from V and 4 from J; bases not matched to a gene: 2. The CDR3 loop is CASSIGTVYGYTF. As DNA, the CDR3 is TGTGCCAGTAGTATTGGGACAGTCTATGGCTACACCTTC.

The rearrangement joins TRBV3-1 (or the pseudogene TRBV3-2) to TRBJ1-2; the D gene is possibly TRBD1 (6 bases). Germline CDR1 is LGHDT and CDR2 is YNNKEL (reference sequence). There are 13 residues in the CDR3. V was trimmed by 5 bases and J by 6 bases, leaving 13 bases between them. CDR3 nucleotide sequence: TGTGCCAGCAGCTACAGGGTTTCCGATGGCTACACCTTC. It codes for CASSYRVSDGYTF.

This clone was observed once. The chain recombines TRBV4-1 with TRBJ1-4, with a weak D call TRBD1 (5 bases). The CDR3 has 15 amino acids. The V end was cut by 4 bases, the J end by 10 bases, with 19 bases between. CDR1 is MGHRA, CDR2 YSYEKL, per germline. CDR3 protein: CASSLPRRGLGKLFF. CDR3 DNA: TGCGCCAGCAGCCTCCCAAGGAGGGGACTAGGAAAACTGTTTTTT.

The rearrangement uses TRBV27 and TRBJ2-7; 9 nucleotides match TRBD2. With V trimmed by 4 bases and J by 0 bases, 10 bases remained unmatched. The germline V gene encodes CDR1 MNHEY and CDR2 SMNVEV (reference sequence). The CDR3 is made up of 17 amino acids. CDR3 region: CASSYYSGSRSSYEQYF. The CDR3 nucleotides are TGTGCCAGCAGTTATTATAGCGGGAGTCGTAGCTCCTACGAGCAGTACTTC.

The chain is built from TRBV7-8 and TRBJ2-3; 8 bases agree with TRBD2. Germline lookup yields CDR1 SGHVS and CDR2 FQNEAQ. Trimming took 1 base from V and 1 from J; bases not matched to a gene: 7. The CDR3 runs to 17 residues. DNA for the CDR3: TGTGCCAGCAGCTTAGGGGCCGGGGGGGGCGGCACAGATACGCAGTATTTT. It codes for CASSLGAGGGGTDTQYF.

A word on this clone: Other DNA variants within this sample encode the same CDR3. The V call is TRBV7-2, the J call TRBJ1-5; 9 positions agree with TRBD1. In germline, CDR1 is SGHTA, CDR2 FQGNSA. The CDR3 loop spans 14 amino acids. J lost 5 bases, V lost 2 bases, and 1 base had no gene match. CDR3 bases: TGTGCCAGCAGCTTAAGACAGGGGGATCAGCCCCAGCATTTT. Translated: CASSLRQGDQPQHF.

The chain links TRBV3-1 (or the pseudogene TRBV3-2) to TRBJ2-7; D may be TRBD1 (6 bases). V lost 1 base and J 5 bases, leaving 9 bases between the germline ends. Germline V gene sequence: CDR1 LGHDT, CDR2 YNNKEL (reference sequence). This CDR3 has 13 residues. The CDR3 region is CASSQAGVHEQYF. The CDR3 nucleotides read TGTGCCAGCAGCCAAGCAGGGGTCCACGAGCAGTACTTC.

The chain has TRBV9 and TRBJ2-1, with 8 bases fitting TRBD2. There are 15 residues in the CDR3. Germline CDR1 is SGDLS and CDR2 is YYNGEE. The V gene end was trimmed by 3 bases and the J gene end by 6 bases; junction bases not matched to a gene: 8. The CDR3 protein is CASSGGLEPTNEQFF. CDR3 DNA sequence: TGTGCCAGCAGCGGGGGACTAGAGCCTACCAATGAGCAGTTCTTC.

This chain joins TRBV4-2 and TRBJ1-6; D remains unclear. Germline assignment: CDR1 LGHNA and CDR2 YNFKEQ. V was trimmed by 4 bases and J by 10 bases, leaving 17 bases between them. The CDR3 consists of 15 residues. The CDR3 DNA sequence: TGTGCCAGCAGCCTCGGGGAATCCGGAGAATCACCCCTCCACTTT. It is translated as CASSLGESGESPLHF.

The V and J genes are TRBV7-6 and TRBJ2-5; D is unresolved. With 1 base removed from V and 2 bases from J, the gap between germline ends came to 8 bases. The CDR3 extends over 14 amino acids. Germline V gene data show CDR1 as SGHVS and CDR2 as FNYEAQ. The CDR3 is CASSLGTGQETQYF. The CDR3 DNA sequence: TGTGCCAGCAGCTTAGGCACGGGTCAAGAGACCCAGTACTTC.

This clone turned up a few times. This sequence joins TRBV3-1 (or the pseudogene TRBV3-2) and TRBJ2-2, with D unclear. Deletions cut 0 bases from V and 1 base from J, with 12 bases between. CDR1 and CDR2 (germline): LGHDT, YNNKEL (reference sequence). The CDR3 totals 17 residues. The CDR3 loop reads CASSQELGLKNTGELFF. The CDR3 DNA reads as TGTGCCAGCAGCCAAGAGCTGGGCCTAAAGAACACCGGGGAGCTGTTTTTT.